This TCR beta chain was obtained from a study of molecular identifiers for immune sequencing clone quantification. CDR3 size: 17 residues. From germline, CDR1 is LGHNA and CDR2 YSLEER. V lost 1 base and J lost 0, with 16 bases in between. Study results and limitations: Investigators reportedly could detect spiked Jurkat TCR RNA from one cell among around 900,000 naive cells.

TCRdb re-analysed the PCR reads in MiXCR, keeping a single row per CDR3 protein. The profile covers around 470,000 distinct CDR3 sequences, with about 25% appearing a single time and under 0.85% taken by the ten largest. A CD8+CD4-CCR7+CD45RA+ phenotype served as the sorting definition for naive CD8 T cells. This clonotype was found a few times. Its cognate antigen is unknown. This receptor was taken from a human donor in good health. Some libraries in this study had Jurkat cell RNA spiked in. J is TRBJ2-7 and V is TRBV4-3, with D possibly matching TRBD2 (6 bases). Sample: naive CD8+ T cells from blood, with Jurkat cell RNA spiked in. Subset reported: FACS-sorted CD8+CD4-CCR7+CD45RA+ naive T cells. The CDR3, as DNA: TGCGCCAGCAGCCAAGCTCGCCCGGAGGGCGGCTCCTACGAGCAGTACTTC. Translated: CASSQARPEGGSYEQYF.